A single sample is the source of the 3 T cell receptor beta chains below, sequenced in a study of vaccination and CD4 T cells after COVID-19. The treatment here: approximately 9-day PBMC culture with coronavirus spike peptide pools or control peptides (ViraFEST assay). No cognate antigen is known for these TCRs. Sequenced with the Oncomine TCR Beta short-read assay was DNA taken from cultured CD4+ T cells. TCRdb independently ran MiXCR on the PCR reads; one entry per CDR3 protein. Of fewer than 25,000 distinct CDR3 sequences in the sample, 43% are singletons; the top ten hold around 14%. The sample consisted of CD4+ T cells from blood, cultured in vitro. These receptors all come from a human donor who had recovered from COVID-19.

The chain recombines TRBV24-1 with TRBJ2-3; D is uncertain. V gave up 9 bases and J gave up 4 bases, with 10 bases separating them. This CDR3 contains 12 residues. Germline V gene data show CDR1 as KGHDR and CDR2 as SFDVKD. CDR3 nucleotides: TGTGCCACCGCGACTGGGGCAGATACGCAGTATTTT. Amino acid sequence: CATATGADTQYF.

The chain combines TRBV10-3 with TRBJ2-2, with 8 bases fitting TRBD1. Germline V CDR1 and CDR2: ENHRY, SYGVKD. There are 15 residues in the CDR3. Trimming cost V 5 bases and J 0 bases; bases outside gene matches: 2. DNA for the CDR3: TGTGCCATCAGTCCGGGACAGGCGAACACCGGGGAGCTGTTTTTT. Amino acid sequence: CAISPGQANTGELFF.

The rearrangement joins TRBV7-9 to TRBJ1-1; TRBD1 aligns across 9 bases. In germline, CDR1 is SEHNR, CDR2 FQNEAQ (reference sequence). The CDR3 has 15 amino acids. The V gene end was trimmed by 3 bases and the J gene end by 3 bases; junction bases not matched to a gene: 5. This CDR3 reads CASSFKQGADTEAFF. For the CDR3, the DNA is TGTGCCAGCAGCTTCAAACAGGGGGCGGACACTGAAGCTTTCTTT.